This is a list of T cell receptor beta chains from one sample in a study of post-analysis software for immune sequencing data. TCRdb recomputed calls from the PCR reads with MiXCR, one row per CDR3 protein. The data hold approximately 770,000 distinct CDR3 sequences, with around 46% observed a single time. Sequenced input: blood. These receptors were collected from a girl between 5 and 17 years old with multiple sclerosis. Each CDR3 is given with its conserved first and last residue. A D gene is named only where the DNA matches it firmly. Size is omitted from some rows. Given values are once, few, many or a class for expanded clones.

size: -
V: TRBV21-1
J: TRBJ2-7
D: -
DNA: TGTGCCAGCAGCAAAGAGGTAGCGGACGGGTACTACGAGCAGTACTTC
CDR3: CASSKEVADGYYEQYF

size: -
V: TRBV9
J: TRBJ2-1
D: -
DNA: TGTGCCAGCAGCGTAGGTACCAGCTCCTACAATGAGCAGTTCTTC
CDR3: CASSVGTSSYNEQFF

size: many
V: TRBV20-1
J: TRBJ1-1
D: -
DNA: TGCAGTGCTAGAGACAGGTTGAACACTGAAGCTTTCTTT
CDR3: CSARDRLNTEAFF

size: -
V: TRBV20-1
J: TRBJ2-3
D: -
DNA: TGCAGTGCTAGAGGCCTGACTACGGTCACAGATACGCAGTATTTT
CDR3: CSARGLTTVTDTQYF

size: many
V: TRBV7-3
J: TRBJ2-1
D: -
DNA: TGTGCCAGCAGCCCAAGGGGCGGACGGTACAATGAGCAGTTCTTC
CDR3: CASSPRGGRYNEQFF

size: -
V: TRBV29-1
J: TRBJ1-2
D: -
DNA: TGCAGCTATGAGACGTCCTATGGCTACACCTTC
CDR3: CSYETSYGYTF

size: -
V: TRBV12-3/TRBV12-4
J: TRBJ2-7
D: -
DNA: TGTGCCAGCACCTCGGGAGAAACCTACGAGCAGTACTTC
CDR3: CASTSGETYEQYF

size: -
V: TRBV29-1
J: TRBJ2-3
D: TRBD1
DNA: TGCAGCGTTGTGGGACAGGAGAGTTTCACAGATACGCAGTATTTT
CDR3: CSVVGQESFTDTQYF

size: -
V: TRBV10-3
J: TRBJ1-2
D: -
DNA: TGTGCCATCACCAGAACAGCGGAGGAAGGCTATGGCTACACCTTC
CDR3: CAITRTAEEGYGYTF

size: -
V: TRBV6-1
J: TRBJ2-1
D: TRBD2
DNA: TGTGCCAGCAGCCGGGGACTAGCGGGAGGGCCGGGGATGGGAAATGAGCAGTTCTTC
CDR3: CASSRGLAGGPGMGNEQFF

size: -
V: TRBV4-2
J: TRBJ2-1
D: -
DNA: TGTGCCAGCAGCCAAGAAAAGAGGAGCAGGGGTAATGAGCAGTTCTTC
CDR3: CASSQEKRSRGNEQFF

size: few
V: TRBV7-9
J: TRBJ2-4
D: TRBD1
DNA: TGTGCCAGCAGCCGTGACAGGGGCCTAGCCAAAAACATTCAGTACTTC
CDR3: CASSRDRGLAKNIQYF

size: -
V: TRBV15
J: TRBJ1-5
D: -
DNA: TGTGCCACCAGCAGACCCGAATCACCAGGCGAGTGGCCCCAGCATTTT
CDR3: CATSRPESPGEWPQHF

size: few
V: TRBV7-8
J: TRBJ2-7
D: -
DNA: TGTGCCAGCAGCCCGCAGGTTCGCTCCTACGAGCAGTACTTC
CDR3: CASSPQVRSYEQYF

size: once
V: TRBV15
J: TRBJ2-1
D: TRBD2
DNA: TGTGCCACCAGCAGAGTCACTAGCGGGAGCGATGAGCAGTTCTTC
CDR3: CATSRVTSGSDEQFF

size: once
V: TRBV12-3/TRBV12-4
J: TRBJ2-3
D: TRBD2
DNA: TGTGCCAGCAGGCTGACTAGCGGCACAGATACGGAGTATTTT
CDR3: CASRLTSGTDTEYF

size: -
V: TRBV11-2
J: TRBJ2-3
D: -
DNA: TGTGCCAGCAGTTCCCACCTGGATACGCAGTATTTT
CDR3: CASSSHLDTQYF

size: -
V: TRBV4-1
J: TRBJ2-7
D: -
DNA: TGCGCCAGCAGCCTTGGTCTCGCGTATGACGAGCAGTACTTC
CDR3: CASSLGLAYDEQYF

size: few
V: TRBV20-1
J: TRBJ2-1
D: TRBD2
DNA: TGCAGTGCTACCCCAGGGACTAGCGGGGACATCGATGAGCAGTTCTTC
CDR3: CSATPGTSGDIDEQFF

size: few
V: TRBV13
J: TRBJ1-2
D: TRBD1
DNA: TGTGCCAGCAGCTCACGGGACAGCGACTATGGCTACACCTTC
CDR3: CASSSRDSDYGYTF

size: -
V: TRBV4-2
J: TRBJ2-3
D: -
DNA: TGTGCCAGCAGCCAAGTAAACTTGCGCGGCACAGATACGCAGTATTTT
CDR3: CASSQVNLRGTDTQYF

size: -
V: TRBV7-9
J: TRBJ2-5
D: -
DNA: TGTGCCAGCCGGCAGGCTGGGGAGACCCAGTACTTC
CDR3: CASRQAGETQYF

size: -
V: TRBV20-1
J: TRBJ2-7
D: TRBD1
DNA: TGCAGTGCCCCCGGACAGGGTTGGTACGAGCAGTACTTC
CDR3: CSAPGQGWYEQYF

size: -
V: TRBV25-1
J: TRBJ2-1
D: TRBD2
DNA: TGTACCAGCAGTCTAGCGGGACCCTCCAATGAGCAGTTCTTC
CDR3: CTSSLAGPSNEQFF

size: few
V: TRBV20-1
J: TRBJ2-4
D: -
DNA: TGCAGTGCTACCCCTAGCGACCAGAAAAACATTCAGTACTTC
CDR3: CSATPSDQKNIQYF

size: -
V: TRBV20-1
J: TRBJ2-7
D: -
DNA: TGCAGTGCCCCTCGTGATGAACTCTACAATGAGCAGTACTTC
CDR3: CSAPRDELYNEQYF

size: -
V: TRBV13
J: TRBJ2-1
D: TRBD2
DNA: TGTGCCAGCAGCTCGGGACTAGCGCGAGCTAATGAGCAGTTCTTC
CDR3: CASSSGLARANEQFF

size: -
V: TRBV7-9
J: TRBJ2-2
D: -
DNA: TGTGCCAGCAGCCATTTCGAAGCGGGCACCGGAGAGCTGTTTTTT
CDR3: CASSHFEAGTGELFF

size: -
V: TRBV28
J: TRBJ2-2
D: -
DNA: TGTGCCAGCAATACGGGAAACACCGGGGAGCTGTTTTTT
CDR3: CASNTGNTGELFF

size: -
V: TRBV9
J: TRBJ2-1
D: -
DNA: TGTGCCAGCAGCGTAGCGGTTTTAGCGAGGGATGAGCAGTTCTTC
CDR3: CASSVAVLARDEQFF

size: -
V: TRBV24-1
J: TRBJ2-7
D: -
DNA: TGTGCCACCAGTGACAACGGCTACGAGCAGTACTTC
CDR3: CATSDNGYEQYF

size: few
V: TRBV6-5
J: TRBJ1-5
D: -
DNA: TGTGCCAGCAGCTCCGGGACTAGCAATCAGCCCCAGCATTTT
CDR3: CASSSGTSNQPQHF

size: -
V: TRBV5-1
J: TRBJ1-2
D: -
DNA: TGCGCCAGCAGACCCCGTCCAGGGGACTATGGCTACACCTTC
CDR3: CASRPRPGDYGYTF

size: -
V: TRBV6-6
J: TRBJ2-5
D: -
DNA: TGTGCCAGCAGTCCTCGAGGGGCCTCTGAGGAGACCCAGTACTTC
CDR3: CASSPRGASEETQYF

size: few
V: TRBV20-1
J: TRBJ2-4
D: TRBD2
DNA: TGCAGTGTAGACAGCGGGAGAGAAAACATTCAGTACTTC
CDR3: CSVDSGRENIQYF

size: -
V: TRBV6-6
J: TRBJ2-3
D: -
DNA: TGTGCCAGCTCACCTTCTTCCGGGGGTTTGAGAACAGATACGCAGTATTTT
CDR3: CASSPSSGGLRTDTQYF

size: -
V: TRBV9
J: TRBJ2-3
D: -
DNA: TGTGCCAGCGAAGACAGTAGCACAGATACGCAGTATTTT
CDR3: CASEDSSTDTQYF

size: -
V: TRBV25-1
J: TRBJ2-3
D: -
DNA: TGTGCCAGCAGTGAATCGGTTGGGTGGGCTAGCACAGATACGCAGTATTTT
CDR3: CASSESVGWASTDTQYF

size: few
V: TRBV29-1
J: TRBJ1-4
D: -
DNA: TGCAGCGCCGGGGTCGAACCGAGACGCGGAGGTGAAAAACTGTTTTTT
CDR3: CSAGVEPRRGGEKLFF

size: few
V: TRBV20-1
J: TRBJ1-6
D: -
DNA: TGCAGTGCTAGAGATAAGGACCGAGGCTCCTATAATTCACCCCTCCACTTT
CDR3: CSARDKDRGSYNSPLHF

size: -
V: TRBV9
J: TRBJ1-1
D: -
DNA: TGTGCCAGCAGCGTACTGGGGACGGGTGAAGCTTTCTTT
CDR3: CASSVLGTGEAFF

size: -
V: TRBV10-3
J: TRBJ2-7
D: TRBD2
DNA: TGTGCCATCAAGGCGGGAGACTACGAGCAGTACTTC
CDR3: CAIKAGDYEQYF

size: -
V: TRBV7-2
J: TRBJ2-7
D: -
DNA: TGTGCCAGCAGCCTTCCTACCAAGGATGGGCAGTACTTC
CDR3: CASSLPTKDGQYF

size: -
V: TRBV7-9
J: TRBJ2-1
D: TRBD2
DNA: TGTGCCAGCAGCCAAAGGACTAGCGGGAGTATCAACAATGAGCAGTTCTTC
CDR3: CASSQRTSGSINNEQFF

size: -
V: TRBV29-1
J: TRBJ2-1
D: TRBD2
DNA: TGCAGCACCAGAGGGAGGGAGGATGAGCAGTTCTTC
CDR3: CSTRGREDEQFF

size: -
V: TRBV20-1
J: TRBJ2-4
D: -
DNA: TGCAGTGTGATTGGAGCAGACCTAGCCAAAAACATTCAGTACTTC
CDR3: CSVIGADLAKNIQYF

size: -
V: TRBV6-5
J: TRBJ1-1
D: -
DNA: TGTGCCAGCAGTTACTCACCCAGTAAGTACACTGAAGCTTTCTTT
CDR3: CASSYSPSKYTEAFF

size: -
V: TRBV20-1
J: TRBJ2-7
D: -
DNA: TGCAGTGCGCGCTCTGAAGGGCGTACTCGCCGGGAGCAGTACTTC
CDR3: CSARSEGRTRREQYF

size: few
V: TRBV24-1
J: TRBJ2-1
D: TRBD2
DNA: TGTGCCACCAGTAGATCTCCGACTAGCGGGAGGATCCACTCCTACAATGAGCAGTTCTTC
CDR3: CATSRSPTSGRIHSYNEQFF

size: once
V: TRBV7-3
J: TRBJ2-3
D: -
DNA: TGTGCCAGCAGCTTAATGCCCAGCACAGATACGCAGTATTTT
CDR3: CASSLMPSTDTQYF

size: -
V: TRBV29-1
J: TRBJ2-2
D: -
DNA: TGCAGCGCCGAGGGGGAGTCGAGCACCGGGGAGCTGTTTTTT
CDR3: CSAEGESSTGELFF

size: few
V: TRBV20-1
J: TRBJ2-7
D: TRBD2
DNA: TGCAGTGAAACCCCCGGATTAGCGGGCTCCTACGAGCAGTACTTC
CDR3: CSETPGLAGSYEQYF

size: few
V: TRBV7-8
J: TRBJ2-7
D: TRBD1
DNA: TGTGCCAGCAGCTTGCAGCCGGGACAGGGCTCCTACGAGCAGTACTTC
CDR3: CASSLQPGQGSYEQYF